Reported below is one T cell receptor beta chain. As yet, its antigen is unknown. V shed 5 bases and J shed 4 bases, with 17 bases lying between them. This CDR3 spans 15 amino acids. Germline loops: CDR1 SGHTA, CDR2 FQGNSA. The data belong to a study of CD4 T cells in relation to SARS-CoV-2 and coronaviruses. Study details: After about nine days of antigen culture, PBMC TCR beta CDR3s were sequenced.

CD4+ T cells from unexposed donors were obtained before the COVID-19 pandemic (2011-2018). CD4+ T cells were isolated from the cells after around 10 days of culture. Sequencing was performed with immunoSEQ multiplex PCR; in TCRdb, only in-frame clones are kept and a portion is missing. The sample lists 20,000 or so clones; about 81% were seen once. The chain has TRBV7-2 and TRBJ1-1, with D possibly matching TRBD1 (6 bases). This sequence was found in a human donor in good health. The specimen was CD4+ T cells from PBMCs, cultured in vitro. The CDR3: CASSPPRGGLTEAFF. CDR3 bases: TGTGCCAGCAGCCCCCCAAGGGGGGGGCTCACTGAAGCTTTCTTT.